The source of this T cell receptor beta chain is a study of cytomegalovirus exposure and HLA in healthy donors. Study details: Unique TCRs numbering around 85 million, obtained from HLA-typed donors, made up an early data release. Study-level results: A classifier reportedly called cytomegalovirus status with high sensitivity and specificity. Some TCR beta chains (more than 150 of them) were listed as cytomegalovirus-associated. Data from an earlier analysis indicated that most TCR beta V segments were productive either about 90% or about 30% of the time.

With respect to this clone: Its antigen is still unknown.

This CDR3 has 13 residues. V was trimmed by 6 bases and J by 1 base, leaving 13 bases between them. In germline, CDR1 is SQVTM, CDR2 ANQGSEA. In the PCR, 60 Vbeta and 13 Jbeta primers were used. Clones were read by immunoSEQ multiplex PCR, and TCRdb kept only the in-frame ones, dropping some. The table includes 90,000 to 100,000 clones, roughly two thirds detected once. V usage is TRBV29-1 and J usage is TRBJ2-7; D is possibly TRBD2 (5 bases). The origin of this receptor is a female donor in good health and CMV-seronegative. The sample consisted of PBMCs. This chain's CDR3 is CSVRAANSYEQYF. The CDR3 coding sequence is TGCAGCGTGAGGGCAGCGAATTCCTACGAGCAGTACTTC.